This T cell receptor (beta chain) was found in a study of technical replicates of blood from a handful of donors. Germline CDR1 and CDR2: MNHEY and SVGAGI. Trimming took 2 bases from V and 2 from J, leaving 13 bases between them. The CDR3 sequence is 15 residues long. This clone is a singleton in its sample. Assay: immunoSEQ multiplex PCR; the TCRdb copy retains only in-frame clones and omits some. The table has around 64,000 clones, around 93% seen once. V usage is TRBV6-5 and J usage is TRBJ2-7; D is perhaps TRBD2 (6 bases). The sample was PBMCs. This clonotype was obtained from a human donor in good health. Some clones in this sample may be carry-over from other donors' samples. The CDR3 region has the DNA TGTGCCAGCAGTTACAAATTCCCGGGGGCCTACGAGCAGTACTTC. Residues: CASSYKFPGAYEQYF.